The text below deals with one T cell receptor beta chain. Its target is not known. Clones were read by immunoSEQ multiplex PCR, and TCRdb kept only the in-frame ones, dropping some. Counted here are 650,000 to 750,000 clones, about two thirds occurring once; the ten biggest clones make up about 1.8%. This sample was taken from a study of shared clonotypes between healthy human individuals. Across the whole study: A donor's plate count was three for CD4 naive and three for CD4 memory; CD8 naive had two and CD8 memory one.

Study-wide findings and caveats: As a rule, naive subsets had a larger estimated richness than memory subsets.

The CDR3 length is 14 residues. The J segment lost 10 bases and the V segment lost 6 bases, leaving 9 bases of the junction unmatched. Per germline, CDR1 LNHNV and CDR2 YYDKDF (reference sequence). The chain employs TRBV15 and TRBJ2-1; 10 bases agree with TRBD2. The sequencing sample was made of memory CD4+ T cells sorted from blood. Sample subset: CD45RA-negative fraction. The sequence was obtained from a woman in her thirties in good health. The DNA for the CDR3 is TGTGCCACCAGAAGGCAGCGGGAGGGGGAAGAGCAGTTCTTC. As protein: CATRRQREGEEQFF.